The next 8 T cell receptor beta chains were all read from a single sample in a study of blood T cell repertoires in COVID-19. The data were produced by immunoSEQ multiplex PCR, yet TCRdb's version contains in-frame clones alone and is incomplete. The table lists around 99,000 clones, about 91% of them singletons, with around 7% in the top ten. Sequencing used peripheral blood. All receptors come from a man in his fifties with active or convalescent COVID-19.

The chain links TRBV19 to TRBJ2-1; the match to TRBD2 covers 8 bases. Trimming cost V 4 bases and J 7 bases; bases outside gene matches: 12. The CDR3 is made up of 16 amino acids. The V gene's germline CDR1 is LNHDA and CDR2 SQIVND (reference sequence). The CDR3, as DNA: TGTGCCAGTAGTAGGCTAGCGGGTTCGATTGGAAATGAGCAGTTCTTC. Translated, it gives CASSRLAGSIGNEQFF.

This chain uses TRBV5-1 with TRBJ2-1; a weak D match, TRBD2 (6 bases). This CDR3 is built from 15 residues. V dropped 3 bases and J dropped 0 bases, with 10 bases sitting between them. Germline CDR1 is SGHRS and CDR2 is YFSETQ. CDR3 bases: TGCGCCAGCAGCTCCGGGAGAAGCTCCTACAATGAGCAGTTCTTC. Its translation: CASSSGRSSYNEQFF.

The J gene is TRBJ1-4, the V gene TRBV19; D might be TRBD1 (5 bases). Germline CDR1 LNHDA, CDR2 SQIVND (reference sequence). V was pared by 7 bases and J by 4 bases, with 13 bases between. The CDR3 consists of 14 residues. CDR3 protein: CASTPGTVNEKLFF. The CDR3 DNA follows: TGTGCCAGTACCCCCGGGACTGTTAATGAAAAACTGTTTTTT.

CDR3 DNA sequence: TGTGCCAGCAGCCGCCCCGGGGGTGAAGCTTTCTTT. Its translation is CASSRPGGEAFF. This chain connects TRBV11-3 to TRBJ1-1; maybe TRBD1 (5 bases). In germline, CDR1 is SGHNT, CDR2 YENEEA. The V end lost 5 bases, the J end lost 7 bases, and 11 bases lay between the germline ends. CDR3 size: 12 residues.

This clone appeared a single time. The V and J genes are TRBV4-1 and TRBJ2-1; maybe TRBD2 (6 bases). The V and J ends lost 0 bases and 1 base respectively, with 10 bases between them. Germline-derived CDR1 and CDR2 are MGHRA and YSYEKL. The CDR3 sequence is 16 residues long. This CDR3 reads CASSQEERASYNEQFF. The CDR3 region has the DNA TGCGCCAGCAGCCAAGAGGAGCGGGCATCCTACAATGAGCAGTTCTTC.

J is TRBJ1-2 and V is TRBV18; possibly TRBD1 for D (6 bases). The ends were cut back, 5 bases at V and 3 bases at J, with 13 bases in the middle. From germline, CDR1 is KGHSH and CDR2 LQKENI. The CDR3 is made up of 14 amino acids. The CDR3 loop reads CASSLGQTDYGYTF. CDR3 bases: TGTGCCAGCTCATTGGGACAAACCGACTATGGCTACACCTTC.

The rearrangement joins TRBV28 to TRBJ2-1; tentatively, D is TRBD1 (7 bases). V dropped 2 bases and J dropped 9 bases, with 11 bases sitting between them. CDR1 MDHEN and CDR2 SYDVKM come from the germline V gene. The CDR3 is 13 residues long. CDR3 amino acids: CASSLRQGGEQFF. CDR3 sequence (DNA): TGTGCCAGCAGTTTAAGGCAGGGGGGTGAGCAGTTCTTC.

The rearrangement links TRBV28 to TRBJ2-1; TRBD2 agrees at 13 bases. The germline CDR1 and CDR2 sequences are MDHEN and SYDVKM. CDR3 size: 23 residues. Unmatched junction bases numbered 22, after V lost 2 bases and J lost 3 bases. CDR3 region: CASSLRLREPGLAGSELYNEQFF. The CDR3 bases are TGTGCCAGCAGTTTAAGACTCAGGGAACCGGGACTAGCGGGGTCGGAACTCTACAATGAGCAGTTCTTC. Full variable domain (outside the CDR3, taken from reference TRBV28 and TRBJ2-1): DVKVTQSSRYLVKRTGEKVFLECVQDMDHENMFWYRQDPGLGLRLIYFSYDVKMKEKGDIPEGYSVSREKKERFSLILESASTNQTSMYLCASSLRLREPGLAGSELYNEQFFGPGTRLTVL.